These T cell receptor beta chains were read from a single sample in a study of blood T cell repertoires in COVID-19. The repertoire was sequenced with immunoSEQ multiplex PCR; TCRdb's copy has only in-frame clones and lacks some. The table records around 42,000 clones, about 80% of them present only once. Material for sequencing was peripheral blood. The receptors stem from a man in his sixties or seventies with active or convalescent COVID-19. Each CDR3 is given with its conserved first and last residue. D genes are given only for firm matches. Size is omitted from some rows. Given values are once, few, many or a class for expanded clones.

-	TRBV7-3	TRBJ1-2	TRBD1	TGTGCCAGCAGCTCACTCGGGACAGGGTACGACGGCTACACCTTC	CASSSLGTGYDGYTF
-	TRBV5-5	TRBJ2-1	TRBD2	TGTGCCAGCAGCTTGGTTAGCGGGGGGCCCTATGAGCAGTTCTTC	CASSLVSGGPYEQFF
-	TRBV28	TRBJ2-7	TRBD1	TGTGCCAGCAGTTTGTCCGGACAGGGGAGGGAGCAGTACTTC	CASSLSGQGREQYF
few	TRBV21-1	TRBJ2-3	-	TGTGCCACAATGGACAGGGGGCATAGAGATACGCAGTATTTT	CATMDRGHRDTQYF
-	TRBV25-1	TRBJ2-5	-	TGTGCCAGCAGTGAATCCCATCGGGGGGCGGAAGAGACCCAGTACTTC	CASSESHRGAEETQYF
-	TRBV6-1	TRBJ1-1	TRBD1	TGTGCCAGCAGTGAAGTTGGGGGACAGCTGGCTTTCTTT	CASSEVGGQLAFF
-	TRBV29-1	TRBJ2-1	TRBD2	TGCAGCGCTGAGCCCCCTAGCGGGGGGGCAAATGAGCAGTTCTTC	CSAEPPSGGANEQFF
-	TRBV27	TRBJ1-2	TRBD1	TGTGCCAGCAGTTTACGGACAGGGACGAGTGGCTACACCTTC	CASSLRTGTSGYTF
-	TRBV2	TRBJ2-7	-	TGTGCCAGCAGTGAAGAATTTGTTAGCGTTGCCCCCTACGAGCAGTACTTC	CASSEEFVSVAPYEQYF
-	TRBV19	TRBJ1-4	-	TGTGCCAGTAGTATCCGGCAGGGGAGTGAAAAACTGTTTTTT	CASSIRQGSEKLFF
-	TRBV4-2	TRBJ2-2	-	TGTGCCAGCAGCCAGTCTTCCGGGGAGCTGTTTTTT	CASSQSSGELFF
-	TRBV5-1	TRBJ1-6	-	TGCGCCAGCAGCTCCGGGTCGCCACCCCTCCACTTT	CASSSGSPPLHF
-	TRBV29-1	TRBJ1-2	TRBD1	TGCAGCGCCCCAGGGGGCAGGGGCTATGGCTACACCTTC	CSAPGGRGYGYTF
-	TRBV24-1	TRBJ2-5	TRBD1	TGTGCCACCAGTGATATTTACAGGGGGGAGACCCAGTACTTC	CATSDIYRGETQYF
-	TRBV28	TRBJ1-2	-	TGTGCCAGCAGTTTAGGACAGCTACCTGGCTACACCTTC	CASSLGQLPGYTF
once	TRBV11-2	TRBJ1-1	TRBD1	TGTGCCAGCAGCTCAATTCGGACAGGATGGACTGAAGCTTTCTTT	CASSSIRTGWTEAFF
-	TRBV2	TRBJ1-3	-	TGTGCCAGCACGAGGGCTTACATCTCTGGAAACACCATATATTTT	CASTRAYISGNTIYF
-	TRBV12-3/TRBV12-4	TRBJ2-3	TRBD2	TGTGCCAGCAATCGGGGGGTGGTAGATACGCAGTATTTT	CASNRGVVDTQYF
-	TRBV5-6	TRBJ1-3	-	TGTGCCAGCAGCGGGGAGGGAGGAAACACCATATATTTT	CASSGEGGNTIYF
-	TRBV10-3	TRBJ1-1	-	TGTGCCATCACTCAGGACACGAACACTGAAGCTTTCTTT	CAITQDTNTEAFF
-	TRBV18	TRBJ2-1	-	TGTGCCAGCTCACCATACACAGCAAATGAGCAGTTCTTC	CASSPYTANEQFF
once	TRBV7-9	TRBJ2-7	TRBD1	TGTGCCAGCAGCCTGGGGGACAGCCGGGGAACCTACGAGCAGTACTTC	CASSLGDSRGTYEQYF